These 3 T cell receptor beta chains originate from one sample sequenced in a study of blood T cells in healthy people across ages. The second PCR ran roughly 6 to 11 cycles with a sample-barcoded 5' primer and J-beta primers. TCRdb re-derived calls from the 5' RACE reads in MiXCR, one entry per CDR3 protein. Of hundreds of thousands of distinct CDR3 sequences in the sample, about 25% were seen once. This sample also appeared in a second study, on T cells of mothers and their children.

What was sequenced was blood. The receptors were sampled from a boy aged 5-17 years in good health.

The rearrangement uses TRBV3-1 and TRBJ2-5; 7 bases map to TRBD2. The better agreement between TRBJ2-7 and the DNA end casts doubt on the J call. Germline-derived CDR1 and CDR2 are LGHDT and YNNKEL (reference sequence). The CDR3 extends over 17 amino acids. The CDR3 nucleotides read TGTGCCAGCAGCCAGGCCGAAGCGGGGCCCCTAATCTACGAGCAGTACTTC. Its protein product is CASSQAEAGPLIYEQYF.

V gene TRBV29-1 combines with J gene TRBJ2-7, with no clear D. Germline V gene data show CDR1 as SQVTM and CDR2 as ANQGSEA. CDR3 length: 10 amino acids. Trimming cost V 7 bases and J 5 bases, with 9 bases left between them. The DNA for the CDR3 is TGCAGCGGTTGGGCGGACGAGCAGTACTTC. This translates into CSGWADEQYF.

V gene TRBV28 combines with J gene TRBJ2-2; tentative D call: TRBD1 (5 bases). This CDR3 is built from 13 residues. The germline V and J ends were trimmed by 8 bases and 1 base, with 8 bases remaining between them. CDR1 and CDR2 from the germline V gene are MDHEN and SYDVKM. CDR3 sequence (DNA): TGTGCCAGCCAGGGCGGGAACACCGGGGAGCTGTTTTTT. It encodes CASQGGNTGELFF.